A selection of T cell receptor beta chains follows, all from one sample in a study of blood T cell repertoires in COVID-19. The method was immunoSEQ multiplex PCR; TCRdb's version includes in-frame clones alone and lacks a portion of them. The repertoire consists of 150,000 or so clones, with about 90% occurring once and the leading ten covering less than 0.6%. Sequencing used peripheral blood. All receptors derive from a man aged 45-65 years with acute or convalescent COVID-19. The CDR3 runs from the conserved cysteine through the conserved F or W. The order of the fields is CDR3 protein, CDR3 DNA, clone size, CDR3 length, V gene, J gene, D gene. The D gene is left open where the match is weak. A row's size may be missing; if present it is once, few, many or a size class.

CDR3 protein: CASSISGGMRDTQYF; CDR3 DNA: TGTGCCAGCAGCATAAGCGGGGGGATGAGAGATACGCAGTATTTT; clone size: once; CDR3 length: 15; V gene: TRBV9; J gene: TRBJ2-3; D gene: TRBD2
CDR3 protein: CASSLAGQGPYSEQYF; CDR3 DNA: TGTGCCAGCAGCTTAGCGGGCCAGGGCCCTTATAGCGAGCAGTACTTC; clone size: NA; CDR3 length: 16; V gene: TRBV7-8; J gene: TRBJ2-7; D gene: NA
CDR3 protein: CAWDRPGRDEQYF; CDR3 DNA: TGTGCCTGGGACCGACCCGGGAGGGACGAGCAGTACTTC; clone size: NA; CDR3 length: 13; V gene: TRBV30; J gene: TRBJ2-7; D gene: TRBD2
CDR3 protein: CASTLREGPYEQYF; CDR3 DNA: TGTGCCAGCACCTTGCGGGAGGGCCCCTACGAGCAGTACTTC; clone size: NA; CDR3 length: 14; V gene: TRBV28; J gene: TRBJ2-7; D gene: TRBD2
CDR3 protein: CASSEWGADTQYF; CDR3 DNA: TGTGCCAGCAGTGAATGGGGCGCAGATACGCAGTATTTT; clone size: once; CDR3 length: 13; V gene: TRBV25-1; J gene: TRBJ2-3; D gene: NA
CDR3 protein: CASSTRDIPPLHF; CDR3 DNA: TGTGCCAGTAGTACCCGGGACATCCCACCCCTCCACTTT; clone size: NA; CDR3 length: 13; V gene: TRBV19; J gene: TRBJ1-6; D gene: NA
CDR3 protein: CASSPDRLGYTF; CDR3 DNA: TGCGCCAGCAGCCCTGATCGACTCGGCTACACCTTC; clone size: NA; CDR3 length: 12; V gene: TRBV5-1; J gene: TRBJ1-2; D gene: NA
CDR3 protein: CASSQELEEENSPLHF; CDR3 DNA: TGCGCCAGCAGCCAAGAGCTAGAGGAAGAGAATTCACCCCTCCACTTT; clone size: few; CDR3 length: 16; V gene: TRBV4-3; J gene: TRBJ1-6; D gene: NA
CDR3 protein: CASSLESRRGGELFF; CDR3 DNA: TGTGCCAGCAGCTTAGAGAGTCGGCGGGGCGGGGAGCTGTTTTTT; clone size: NA; CDR3 length: 15; V gene: TRBV7-8; J gene: TRBJ2-2; D gene: NA
CDR3 protein: CATSRGSEGTNEKLFF; CDR3 DNA: TGTGCCACCAGCAGAGGTAGCGAGGGCACTAATGAAAAACTGTTTTTT; clone size: NA; CDR3 length: 16; V gene: TRBV15; J gene: TRBJ1-4; D gene: NA
CDR3 protein: CASSLSGGGGTDTQYF; CDR3 DNA: TGCGCCAGCAGCTTGTCCGGCGGGGGGGGAACAGATACGCAGTATTTT; clone size: NA; CDR3 length: 16; V gene: TRBV5-1; J gene: TRBJ2-3; D gene: TRBD2
CDR3 protein: CASSRTVGQGVIYGYTF; CDR3 DNA: TGTGCCAGCAGTCGAACAGTGGGACAGGGGGTCATCTATGGCTACACCTTC; clone size: NA; CDR3 length: 17; V gene: TRBV6-6; J gene: TRBJ1-2; D gene: TRBD1
CDR3 protein: CASSRRQGAGEKLFF; CDR3 DNA: TGTGCCAGCAGTCGGAGACAGGGAGCGGGTGAAAAACTGTTTTTT; clone size: once; CDR3 length: 15; V gene: TRBV28; J gene: TRBJ1-4; D gene: TRBD1
CDR3 protein: CASRKIGSGRGVDTQYF; CDR3 DNA: TGTGCCAGCAGGAAAATCGGTAGCGGGAGGGGGGTAGATACGCAGTATTTT; clone size: NA; CDR3 length: 17; V gene: TRBV11-3; J gene: TRBJ2-3; D gene: TRBD2
CDR3 protein: CASSWTGRAGELFF; CDR3 DNA: TGTGCCAGCAGTTGGACGGGGAGGGCCGGGGAGCTGTTTTTT; clone size: NA; CDR3 length: 14; V gene: TRBV28; J gene: TRBJ2-2; D gene: TRBD2
CDR3 protein: CASSEHPNTIYF; CDR3 DNA: TGTGCCAGTTCGGAGCATCCCAACACCATATATTTT; clone size: NA; CDR3 length: 12; V gene: TRBV12-3/TRBV12-4; J gene: TRBJ1-3; D gene: NA
CDR3 protein: CASSQDPGGTGELFF; CDR3 DNA: TGTGCCAGCAGCCAAGATCCGGGTGGCACCGGGGAGCTGTTTTTT; clone size: once; CDR3 length: 15; V gene: TRBV3-1/TRBV3-2; J gene: TRBJ2-2; D gene: NA
CDR3 protein: CASSTPGCANQQETQYF; CDR3 DNA: TGTGCCAGCAGCACACCGGGGTGCGCAAACCAACAAGAGACCCAGTACTTC; clone size: NA; CDR3 length: 17; V gene: TRBV7-4; J gene: TRBJ2-5; D gene: NA
CDR3 protein: CASSYNPGGGGANVLTF; CDR3 DNA: TGTGCCAGCAGTTACAACCCTGGAGGGGGCGGGGCCAACGTCCTGACTTTC; clone size: NA; CDR3 length: 17; V gene: TRBV6-2/TRBV6-3; J gene: TRBJ2-6; D gene: NA
CDR3 protein: CASTTSYNEQFF; CDR3 DNA: TGTGCCAGTACCACTTCCTACAATGAGCAGTTCTTC; clone size: NA; CDR3 length: 12; V gene: TRBV19; J gene: TRBJ2-1; D gene: NA
CDR3 protein: CASRKRLAGEVSGTKNIQYF; CDR3 DNA: TGTGCCAGCAGAAAAAGGCTAGCGGGAGAAGTTAGTGGAACCAAAAACATTCAGTACTTC; clone size: NA; CDR3 length: 20; V gene: TRBV2; J gene: TRBJ2-4; D gene: TRBD2
CDR3 protein: CASQPRSGLGQREQFF; CDR3 DNA: TGTGCCAGCCAGCCGAGGTCGGGACTGGGTCAGCGGGAGCAGTTCTTC; clone size: NA; CDR3 length: 16; V gene: TRBV25-1; J gene: TRBJ2-1; D gene: NA
CDR3 protein: CASSGTGLSYEQYF; CDR3 DNA: TGTGCCAGTAGTGGGACAGGCCTCTCCTACGAGCAGTACTTC; clone size: NA; CDR3 length: 14; V gene: TRBV19; J gene: TRBJ2-7; D gene: TRBD1
CDR3 protein: CASSRNPARDEQFF; CDR3 DNA: TGTGCCAGTAGTAGGAACCCGGCCAGGGATGAGCAGTTCTTC; clone size: NA; CDR3 length: 14; V gene: TRBV19; J gene: TRBJ2-1; D gene: NA
CDR3 protein: CASSPLAGEYNEQFF; CDR3 DNA: TGTGCCAGCTCACCACTAGCGGGAGAGTACAATGAGCAGTTCTTC; clone size: NA; CDR3 length: 15; V gene: TRBV18; J gene: TRBJ2-1; D gene: TRBD2
CDR3 protein: CASIPTGGFNQPQHF; CDR3 DNA: TGTGCCAGCATCCCTACCGGGGGTTTCAATCAGCCCCAGCATTTT; clone size: once; CDR3 length: 15; V gene: TRBV6-2/TRBV6-3; J gene: TRBJ1-5; D gene: NA
CDR3 protein: CASSYGAGANF; CDR3 DNA: TGTGCCAGCAGTTACGGGGCAGGCGCTAACTTT; clone size: NA; CDR3 length: 11; V gene: TRBV6-2/TRBV6-3; J gene: TRBJ1-1; D gene: NA
CDR3 protein: CASSRDSSLLSYNEQFF; CDR3 DNA: TGTGCCAGCAGCCGGGACAGTTCCCTACTCTCCTACAATGAGCAGTTCTTC; clone size: NA; CDR3 length: 17; V gene: TRBV14; J gene: TRBJ2-1; D gene: TRBD1
CDR3 protein: CASSWGTSGLYEQYF; CDR3 DNA: TGTGCCAGCAGCTGGGGGACTAGCGGGCTATACGAGCAGTACTTC; clone size: NA; CDR3 length: 15; V gene: TRBV21-1; J gene: TRBJ2-7; D gene: NA
CDR3 protein: CASSHSGIGTDTQYF; CDR3 DNA: TGTGCCAGCAGCCACTCGGGGATCGGCACAGATACGCAGTATTTT; clone size: once; CDR3 length: 15; V gene: TRBV7-9; J gene: TRBJ2-3; D gene: NA
CDR3 protein: CASRNTGDGGNQPQHF; CDR3 DNA: TGTGCCAGTAGAAATACAGGGGACGGAGGCAATCAGCCCCAGCATTTT; clone size: NA; CDR3 length: 16; V gene: TRBV19; J gene: TRBJ1-5; D gene: TRBD1
CDR3 protein: CASSLARMVNYGYTF; CDR3 DNA: TGTGCCAGCAGCTTAGCGCGTATGGTTAACTATGGCTACACCTTC; clone size: NA; CDR3 length: 15; V gene: TRBV7-9; J gene: TRBJ1-2; D gene: NA
CDR3 protein: CASSYGQGVSEQYF; CDR3 DNA: TGTGCCAGCAGTTACGGACAGGGGGTTTCAGAGCAGTACTTC; clone size: NA; CDR3 length: 14; V gene: TRBV6-5; J gene: TRBJ2-7; D gene: TRBD1
CDR3 protein: CASSLEQGDNYGYTF; CDR3 DNA: TGTGCCAGCAGCCTTGAGCAGGGGGATAACTATGGCTACACCTTC; clone size: few; CDR3 length: 15; V gene: TRBV4-2; J gene: TRBJ1-2; D gene: TRBD1
CDR3 protein: CASSRGQGPFNEQFF; CDR3 DNA: TGTGCCAGCAGCCGTGGACAGGGACCATTCAATGAGCAGTTCTTC; clone size: NA; CDR3 length: 15; V gene: TRBV6-5; J gene: TRBJ2-1; D gene: TRBD1
CDR3 protein: CASSKEYTPGLALQETQYF; CDR3 DNA: TGTGCCAGCAGCAAAGAGTATACACCGGGACTAGCACTCCAAGAGACCCAGTACTTC; clone size: NA; CDR3 length: 19; V gene: TRBV21-1; J gene: TRBJ2-5; D gene: NA
CDR3 protein: CSAQGTGGLGYTF; CDR3 DNA: TGCAGCGCCCAGGGTACAGGGGGCCTTGGCTACACCTTC; clone size: NA; CDR3 length: 13; V gene: TRBV29-1; J gene: TRBJ1-2; D gene: TRBD1
CDR3 protein: CSVITGSETQYF; CDR3 DNA: TGCAGCGTGATAACAGGGTCCGAGACCCAGTACTTC; clone size: NA; CDR3 length: 12; V gene: TRBV29-1; J gene: TRBJ2-5; D gene: NA
CDR3 protein: CASSARDRNTGELFF; CDR3 DNA: TGTGCCAGCAGTGCCCGGGACAGGAACACCGGGGAGCTGTTTTTT; clone size: NA; CDR3 length: 15; V gene: TRBV28; J gene: TRBJ2-2; D gene: TRBD1
CDR3 protein: CASSLPSGRAGHNEQFF; CDR3 DNA: TGTGCCAGCAGTTTACCTAGCGGGAGGGCCGGCCACAATGAGCAGTTCTTC; clone size: NA; CDR3 length: 17; V gene: TRBV28; J gene: TRBJ2-1; D gene: TRBD2
CDR3 protein: CATSGSTSYNEQFF; CDR3 DNA: TGTGCCACCAGCGGTAGTACTAGTTACAATGAGCAGTTCTTC; clone size: NA; CDR3 length: 14; V gene: TRBV15; J gene: TRBJ2-1; D gene: NA
CDR3 protein: CASSQEDPGTGISPLHF; CDR3 DNA: TGCGCCAGCAGCCAAGAGGATCCCGGGACAGGGATCTCACCCCTCCACTTT; clone size: NA; CDR3 length: 17; V gene: TRBV4-3; J gene: TRBJ1-6; D gene: TRBD1
CDR3 protein: CASSESFGTVSRNEQFF; CDR3 DNA: TGCGCCAGCAGTGAGTCTTTCGGGACAGTATCCCGCAATGAGCAGTTCTTC; clone size: NA; CDR3 length: 17; V gene: TRBV10-1; J gene: TRBJ2-1; D gene: TRBD1
CDR3 protein: CASSYMTGSSGANVLTF; CDR3 DNA: TGTGCCAGCAGCTACATGACAGGCAGCTCTGGGGCCAACGTCCTGACTTTC; clone size: NA; CDR3 length: 17; V gene: TRBV7-3; J gene: TRBJ2-6; D gene: NA
CDR3 protein: CAWGPYRLRLFGSKDEQFF; CDR3 DNA: TGTGCCTGGGGTCCCTACCGACTTCGACTATTTGGGAGTAAGGATGAGCAGTTCTTC; clone size: once; CDR3 length: 19; V gene: TRBV30; J gene: TRBJ2-1; D gene: NA
CDR3 protein: CASSFTGLDTEAFF; CDR3 DNA: TGTGCCAGCAGCTTTACAGGGCTTGACACTGAAGCTTTCTTT; clone size: NA; CDR3 length: 14; V gene: TRBV11-2; J gene: TRBJ1-1; D gene: NA
CDR3 protein: CSVEAGFDTEAFF; CDR3 DNA: TGCAGCGTTGAAGCAGGGTTCGACACTGAAGCTTTCTTT; clone size: NA; CDR3 length: 13; V gene: TRBV29-1; J gene: TRBJ1-1; D gene: NA
CDR3 protein: CASSLGQQDTEAFF; CDR3 DNA: TGTGCCAGCAGTTTAGGGCAGCAGGACACTGAAGCTTTCTTT; clone size: NA; CDR3 length: 14; V gene: TRBV28; J gene: TRBJ1-1; D gene: NA
CDR3 protein: CASSQGETGELFF; CDR3 DNA: TGTGCCAGCAGCCAAGGGGAAACCGGGGAGCTGTTTTTT; clone size: NA; CDR3 length: 13; V gene: TRBV11-1; J gene: TRBJ2-2; D gene: NA
CDR3 protein: CASQGAVEAFF; CDR3 DNA: TGCGCCAGCCAGGGGGCGGTTGAAGCTTTCTTT; clone size: NA; CDR3 length: 11; V gene: TRBV5-1; J gene: TRBJ1-1; D gene: TRBD1
CDR3 protein: CASSATPLAGGLKTQYF; CDR3 DNA: TGCGCCAGCAGCGCAACCCCACTAGCGGGAGGGTTGAAGACCCAGTACTTC; clone size: once; CDR3 length: 17; V gene: TRBV5-1; J gene: TRBJ2-5; D gene: TRBD2
CDR3 protein: CASSLGGQKETQYF; CDR3 DNA: TGTGCCAGCAGTCTGGGGGGGCAGAAAGAGACCCAGTACTTC; clone size: NA; CDR3 length: 14; V gene: TRBV2; J gene: TRBJ2-5; D gene: NA
CDR3 protein: CASSQGTKPRTGYGNTIYF; CDR3 DNA: TGCGCCAGCAGCCAAGGGACCAAACCGCGGACAGGGTATGGAAACACCATATATTTT; clone size: NA; CDR3 length: 19; V gene: TRBV4-3; J gene: TRBJ1-3; D gene: TRBD1
CDR3 protein: CASTGQATNYGYTF; CDR3 DNA: TGTGCCAGCACGGGACAGGCTACTAACTATGGCTACACCTTC; clone size: few; CDR3 length: 14; V gene: TRBV7-2; J gene: TRBJ1-2; D gene: TRBD1